This passage covers 14 T cell receptor beta chains from one sample sequenced in a study of vaccination and CD4 T cells after COVID-19. The Oncomine TCR Beta short-read assay was applied to DNA of cultured CD4+ T cells. A single record per CDR3 protein comes from TCRdb applying MiXCR to the PCR reads. The table has just over 4,000 distinct CDR3 sequences, around 20% seen once. These receptors' antigens are unknown. Treatment given: roughly 11-day PBMC culture with coronavirus spike peptide pools or control peptides (ViraFEST assay). The sequencing sample was made of CD4+ T cells from blood, cultured in vitro. These receptors were taken from a human donor who had recovered from COVID-19.

This chain's CDR3 is CASSDRRNYGYTF. The CDR3 DNA reads as TGTGCCAGCAGTGACAGGCGGAACTATGGCTACACCTTC. This chain connects TRBV6-4 to TRBJ1-2, with no clear D. Per the germline V gene, CDR1 is MRHNA and CDR2 is SNTAGT. The CDR3 contains 13 residues. Between the trimmed V and J ends, which lost 2 bases and 2 bases, there was a span of 6 bases.

V is TRBV20-1 and J is TRBJ2-1, with TRBD1 matching over 7 bases. Germline lookup yields CDR1 DFQATT and CDR2 SNEGSKA (reference sequence). The CDR3 has 11 residues. J lost 6 bases, V lost 6 bases, and 2 bases had no gene match. The CDR3 DNA is TGCAGTGCCGACAGGGCCAATGAGCAGTTCTTC. As protein: CSADRANEQFF.

The gene calls are TRBV4-1 and TRBJ2-7, with 9 bases aligning to TRBD1. Germline-derived CDR1 and CDR2 are MGHRA and YSYEKL. This CDR3 is 17 amino acids long. V shed 1 base and J 2 bases; nucleotides not matched to a gene: 9. CDR3 loop: CASSQGAGTGIAYEQYF. DNA of the CDR3: TGCGCCAGCAGCCAAGGAGCCGGGACAGGGATCGCCTACGAGCAGTACTTC.

In its sample, this clonotype is medium-sized. The chain combines TRBV14 with TRBJ1-1, with D perhaps matching TRBD1 (5 bases). Germline values: CDR1 SGHDN, CDR2 FVKESK. The CDR3 sequence is 12 residues long. Trimming removed 5 bases at V and 5 bases at J, with 9 bases between. The CDR3 loop is CASSGRGTEAFF. The DNA of the CDR3 is TGTGCCAGCAGCGGCCGGGGGACTGAAGCTTTCTTT. The full variable domain, rest sourced from reference TRBV14 and TRBJ1-1, is EAGVTQFPSHSVIEKGQTVTLRCDPISGHDNLYWYRRVMGKEIKFLLHFVKESKQDESGMPNNRFLAERTGGTYSTLKVQPAELEDSGVYFCASSGRGTEAFFGQGTRLTVV.

The V gene is TRBV7-3, the J gene TRBJ2-7; TRBD1 aligns across 9 bases. Losses at the gene ends were 5 bases for V and 4 bases for J; bases not matched to a gene: 3. Germline CDR1 SGHTA, CDR2 FQGTGA. The CDR3 consists of 13 residues. Here the CDR3 reads CASSPGQGYEQYF. CDR3 bases: TGTGCCAGCAGCCCGGGACAGGGTTACGAGCAGTACTTC.

This clonotype was picked up a small number of times. The J gene is TRBJ1-6, the V gene TRBV7-9, with 9 bases aligning to TRBD1. The CDR3 consists of 15 residues. CDR1 SEHNR and CDR2 FQNEAQ come from the germline V gene (reference sequence). The J segment lost 6 bases and the V segment lost 5 bases, leaving 5 bases of the junction unmatched. CDR3 amino acids: CASSPMGQGNSPLHF. The DNA for the CDR3 is TGTGCCAGCAGCCCAATGGGACAGGGTAATTCACCCCTCCACTTT. Full variable domain (remainder filled in from reference TRBV7-9 and TRBJ1-6): DTGVSQNPRHKITKRGQNVTFRCDPISEHNRLYWYRQTLGQGPEFLTYFQNEAQLEKSRLLSDRFSAERPKGSFSTLEIQRTEQGDSAMYLCASSPMGQGNSPLHFGNGTRLTVT.

This clonotype has just a few counts. The chain joins TRBV12-3 or TRBV12-4 to TRBJ1-1; tentatively, D is TRBD1 (5 bases). V was trimmed by 2 bases and J by 7 bases, leaving 11 bases between them. This CDR3 region has 13 residues. The CDR3 region is CASSLKQDYEAFF. In DNA, the CDR3 is TGTGCCAGCAGTTTAAAACAGGACTATGAAGCTTTCTTT.

This clonotype was seen a handful of times. The V and J genes are TRBV6-1 and TRBJ1-2; D is perhaps TRBD1 (5 bases). CDR3 length: 15 amino acids. Trimming removed 5 bases from V and 4 bases from J, with 17 bases in between. Germline V lookup: CDR1 MNHNS, CDR2 SASEGT. CDR3 sequence reads: CASSPPDTNFYGYTF. The CDR3 DNA sequence: TGTGCCAGCAGTCCGCCGGACACGAACTTCTATGGCTACACCTTC.

This clonotype was seen a handful of times. The chain is built from TRBV24-1 and TRBJ2-1; the D gene is possibly TRBD1 (7 bases). In germline, CDR1 is KGHDR, CDR2 SFDVKD. V dropped 4 bases and J dropped 8 bases, with 14 bases sitting between them. The CDR3 covers 14 residues. The CDR3 nucleotides are TGTGCCACCAGTGACCCCGCCAGGGGGGATGAGCAGTTCTTC. This encodes CATSDPARGDEQFF.

The J gene is TRBJ2-1, the V gene TRBV20-1; D ambiguous. Germline values: CDR1 DFQATT, CDR2 SNEGSKA (reference sequence). The ends were cut back, 1 base at V and 1 base at J, with 11 bases in the middle. The CDR3 totals 15 residues. This CDR3 reads CSARGAEWSYNEQFF. The CDR3 bases are TGCAGTGCTAGAGGCGCGGAGTGGTCCTACAATGAGCAGTTCTTC.

This clonotype was recorded a few times. V and J are TRBV19 and TRBJ2-5, with D possibly TRBD1 on 5 matching bases. Trimming cost V 1 base and J 5 bases, with 8 bases left between them. CDR1 LNHDA and CDR2 SQIVND come from the germline V gene (reference sequence). This CDR3 region has 13 residues. DNA for the CDR3: TGTGCCAGTAGTATAGCAGGGCTGGAGACCCAGTACTTC. Amino acid sequence: CASSIAGLETQYF.

In its sample, this clonotype ranks as medium-sized. The chain has TRBV7-9 and TRBJ1-2; D might be TRBD1 (6 bases). Germline CDR1 SEHNR, CDR2 FQNEAQ (reference sequence). The CDR3 length is 13 residues. V was trimmed by 11 bases and J by 2 bases, leaving 15 bases between them. The CDR3: CAGTGTTNYGYTF. The CDR3 bases are TGTGCCGGTACAGGGACAACAAACTATGGCTACACCTTC.

This clonotype qualifies as medium-sized. The CDR3 loop reads CASSLRGVQYF. The CDR3, as DNA: TGTGCCAGCAGTTTAAGAGGGGTGCAGTACTTC. The rearrangement links TRBV12-3 or TRBV12-4 to TRBJ2-7; D tentatively reads TRBD1 or TRBD2 (5 bases each). V was shortened by 2 bases and J by 9 bases, with 8 bases between the two germline ends. There are 11 residues in the CDR3.

This clonotype was picked up a small number of times. The chain has TRBV12-3 or TRBV12-4 and TRBJ1-2; D is uncertain. The CDR3 has 14 residues. The V gene lost 5 bases and the J gene lost 0 bases, with 10 bases spanning the gap. DNA for the CDR3: TGTGCCAGCAGTCCAACGGGAGCTAACTATGGCTACACCTTC. It encodes CASSPTGANYGYTF.